This T cell receptor beta chain appears in the sequencing data of a study of T cell responses to AZD1222 COVID-19 vaccine. Study-wide context: The analysis combined second doses at about 4 or about 12 weeks.

This CDR3 has 15 amino acids. CDR1 is SGHDT, CDR2 YYEEEE, per germline. V lost 6 bases to trimming and J lost 4 bases; unmatched junction nucleotides: 9. TCRdb's table, derived via immunoSEQ multiplex PCR, lists solely in-frame clones and lacks some. The table includes about 86,000 clones, almost 80% detected once. This rearrangement joins TRBV5-6 to TRBJ2-3; 9 bases are a match to TRBD1. This material consisted of peripheral blood, taken on day 0 of AZD1222 vaccination. This TCR was sampled from an adult in good health. CDR3 amino acids: CASTPGTGLADTQYF. The CDR3 nucleotides are TGTGCCAGCACCCCAGGGACAGGGCTGGCAGATACGCAGTATTTT.